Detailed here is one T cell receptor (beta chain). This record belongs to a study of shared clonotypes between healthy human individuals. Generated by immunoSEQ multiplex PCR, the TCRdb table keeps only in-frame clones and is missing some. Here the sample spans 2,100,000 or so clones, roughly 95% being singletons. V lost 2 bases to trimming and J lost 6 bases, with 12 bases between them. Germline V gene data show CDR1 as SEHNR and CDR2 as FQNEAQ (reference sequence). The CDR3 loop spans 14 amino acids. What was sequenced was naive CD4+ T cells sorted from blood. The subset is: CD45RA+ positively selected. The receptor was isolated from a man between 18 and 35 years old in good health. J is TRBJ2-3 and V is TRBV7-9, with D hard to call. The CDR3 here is CASSLFLLQDTQYF. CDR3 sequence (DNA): TGTGCCAGCAGCTTATTTTTGTTACAGGATACGCAGTATTTT.